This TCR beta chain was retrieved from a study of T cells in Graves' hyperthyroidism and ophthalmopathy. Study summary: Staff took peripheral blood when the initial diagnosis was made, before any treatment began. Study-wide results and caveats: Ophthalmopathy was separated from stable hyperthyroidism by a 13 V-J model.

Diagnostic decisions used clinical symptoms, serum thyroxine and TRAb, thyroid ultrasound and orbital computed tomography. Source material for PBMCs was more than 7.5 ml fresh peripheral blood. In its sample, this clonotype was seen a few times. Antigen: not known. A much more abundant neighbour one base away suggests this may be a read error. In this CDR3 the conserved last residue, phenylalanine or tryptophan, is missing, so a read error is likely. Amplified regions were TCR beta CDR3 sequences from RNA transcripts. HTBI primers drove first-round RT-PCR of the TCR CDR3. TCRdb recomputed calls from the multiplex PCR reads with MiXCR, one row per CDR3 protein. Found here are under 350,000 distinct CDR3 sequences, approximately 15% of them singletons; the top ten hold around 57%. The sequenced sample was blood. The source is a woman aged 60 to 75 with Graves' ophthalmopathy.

The CDR3 DNA sequence: TGCAGTGCCGTGCCAGCTTTGCGGGGCGGAGAGACCCAGTACCTC. It specifies CSAVPALRGGETQYL. The chain is built from TRBV20-1 and TRBJ2-5, with D maybe TRBD2 (6 bases). The CDR3 is 15 amino acids. Trimming stripped 6 bases from V and 4 bases from J, with 21 bases between. Looked up from germline, CDR1 is DFQATT and CDR2 is SNEGSKA (reference sequence).